This T cell receptor beta chain was observed in a study of cytomegalovirus exposure and HLA in healthy donors. Overall study results and limits: One cluster of highly shared sequence variants probably arose as a sequencing artifact.

Regarding this clone: The antigen is not known.

Trimming removed 3 bases from V and 4 bases from J, with 9 bases in between. CDR3 size: 13 residues. Germline V gene sequence: CDR1 LNHDA, CDR2 SQIVND (reference sequence). PCR primers comprised 60 Vbeta and 13 Jbeta primers. Sequenced by immunoSEQ multiplex PCR; TCRdb stores in-frame clones only, minus some. Among 250,000 to 300,000 clones, 80% to 95% were seen once, and the ten largest hold around 1.7%. Sequencing input: PBMCs. V gene TRBV19 combines with J gene TRBJ1-1; no definite D call. The sequence was obtained from a girl aged 2-10 years in good health and CMV-seronegative. The CDR3 nucleotides are TGTGCCAGTAGTATTGCCGGGTTCACTGAAGCTTTCTTT. This codes for CASSIAGFTEAFF.